This TCR beta chain came from a study of response to subunit inactivated influenza vaccine. Study results and limitations: Every seasonal influenza vaccination brings in few new T cells, the authors suggested.

With regard to this clonotype: Its antigen is unidentified.

TCRdb passed the RT-PCR reads through MiXCR, listing each CDR3 protein once. The sample carries hundreds of thousands of distinct CDR3 sequences, 15% to 17% recorded once. The input for sequencing was PBMCs from blood, taken 11 to 12 days after vaccination. The clonotype comes from a man aged 50-59 years who received an inactivated influenza vaccine.

The CDR3 loop reads CASSTGGLGEQYF. For the CDR3, the DNA is TGCGCCAGCAGCACAGGCGGGCTCGGAGAGCAGTACTTC. The rearrangement joins TRBV5-1 to TRBJ2-7; D is tentatively TRBD1 or TRBD2 (5 bases each). Germline V gene sequence: CDR1 SGHRS, CDR2 YFSETQ. The CDR3 contains 13 residues. Between the trimmed V and J ends, which lost 4 bases and 7 bases, there was a span of 15 bases.